The next 2 T cell receptor beta chains were all read from a single sample in a study of cytotoxic CD8 clonotypes in ibrutinib-treated CLL. Repertoires were generated with immunoSEQ multiplex PCR, while TCRdb's copy carries only in-frame clones and drops some. The sample yields approximately 160,000 clones, roughly 90% seen once. The material was PBMCs, obtained at disease progression, from a patient treated with ibrutinib. The origin of the receptors is a human donor with chronic lymphocytic leukemia.

The CDR3: CASSQTSLLTDTQYF. DNA of the CDR3: TGCGCCAGCAGCCAGACATCGCTACTCACAGATACGCAGTATTTT. The V gene is TRBV4-3, the J gene TRBJ2-3; D gene uncertain. Trimming left V 3 bases short and J 2 bases short, with 12 bases between. The germline V gene has CDR1 LGHNA and CDR2 YSLEER. This CDR3 spans 15 amino acids.

This sequence joins TRBV11-3 and TRBJ1-2; 8 bases are a match to TRBD1. V shed 4 bases and J 8 bases; nucleotides not matched to a gene: 9. Germline CDR1 is SGHNT and CDR2 is YENEEA. The CDR3 sequence is 14 residues long. The CDR3 protein is CASSSNRGDRGYTF. The DNA of the CDR3 is TGTGCCAGCAGCTCAAACAGGGGGGATCGCGGCTACACCTTC.